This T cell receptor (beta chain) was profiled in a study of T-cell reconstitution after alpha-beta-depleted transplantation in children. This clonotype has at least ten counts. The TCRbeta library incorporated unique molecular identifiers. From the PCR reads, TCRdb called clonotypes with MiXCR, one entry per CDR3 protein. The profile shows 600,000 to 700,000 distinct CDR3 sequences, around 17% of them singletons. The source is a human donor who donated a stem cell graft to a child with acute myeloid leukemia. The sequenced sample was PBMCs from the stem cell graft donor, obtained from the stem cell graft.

The CDR3 sequence: CASSRRWGPSYEQYF. CDR3 coding DNA: TGTGCCAGCAGTCGCCGGTGGGGGCCCTCCTACGAGCAGTACTTC. The chain is built from TRBV12-3 or TRBV12-4 and TRBJ2-7; D is perhaps TRBD1 (6 bases). The germline V and J ends were trimmed by 5 bases and 0 bases, with 14 bases remaining between them. The CDR3 is 15 amino acids.